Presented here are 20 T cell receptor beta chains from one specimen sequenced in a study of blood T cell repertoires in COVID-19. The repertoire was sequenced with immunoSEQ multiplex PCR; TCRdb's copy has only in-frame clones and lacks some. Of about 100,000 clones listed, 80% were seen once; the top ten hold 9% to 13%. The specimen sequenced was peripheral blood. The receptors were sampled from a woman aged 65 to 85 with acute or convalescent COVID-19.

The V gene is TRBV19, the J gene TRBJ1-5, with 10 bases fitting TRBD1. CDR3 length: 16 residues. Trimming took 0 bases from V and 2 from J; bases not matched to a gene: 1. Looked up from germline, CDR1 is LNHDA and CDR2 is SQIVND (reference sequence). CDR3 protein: CASSIEGTGGNQPQHF. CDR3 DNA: TGTGCCAGTAGTATAGAAGGGACAGGGGGCAATCAGCCCCAGCATTTT.

DNA of the CDR3: TGTGCCAGCAGTAGAAGACCCGGGGGGACCCAGTACTTC. Protein product: CASSRRPGGTQYF. This chain joins TRBV2 and TRBJ2-5, with a weak D call TRBD2 (6 bases). This CDR3 is built from 13 residues. From germline, CDR1 is SNHLY and CDR2 FYNNEI. V was clipped by 5 bases and J by 7 bases, with 14 bases between them.

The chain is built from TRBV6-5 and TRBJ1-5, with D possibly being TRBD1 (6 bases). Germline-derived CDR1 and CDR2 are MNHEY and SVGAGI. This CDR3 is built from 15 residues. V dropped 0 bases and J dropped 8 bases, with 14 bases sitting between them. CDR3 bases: TGTGCCAGCAGTTACTCGAACAGGGAAAGGGAGCCCCAGCATTTT. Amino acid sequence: CASSYSNREREPQHF.

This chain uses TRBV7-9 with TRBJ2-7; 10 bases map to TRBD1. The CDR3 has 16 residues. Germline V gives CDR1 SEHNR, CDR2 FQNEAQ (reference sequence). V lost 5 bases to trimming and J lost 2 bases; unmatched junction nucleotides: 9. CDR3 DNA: TGTGCCAGCAGCATCCCCGGGACAGGGGATACCTACGAGCAGTACTTC. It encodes CASSIPGTGDTYEQYF.

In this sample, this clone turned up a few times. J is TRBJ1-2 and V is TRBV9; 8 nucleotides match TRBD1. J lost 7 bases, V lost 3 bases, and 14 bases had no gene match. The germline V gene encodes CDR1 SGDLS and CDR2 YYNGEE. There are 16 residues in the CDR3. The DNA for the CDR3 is TGTGCCAGCAGCGGCTTGGGAGGACAGGGAAGATCTGGCTACACCTTC. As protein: CASSGLGGQGRSGYTF.

The CDR3 DNA sequence: TGTGCCAGCAGCCCTTGGACGGGAGAAGGGGGCTACACCTTC. Translated, it gives CASSPWTGEGGYTF. V gene TRBV14 combines with J gene TRBJ1-2; D gene ambiguous. Germline V gene lookup returns CDR1 SGHDN and CDR2 FVKESK. The CDR3 spans 14 residues. Trimming took 4 bases from V and 8 from J, leaving 17 bases between them.

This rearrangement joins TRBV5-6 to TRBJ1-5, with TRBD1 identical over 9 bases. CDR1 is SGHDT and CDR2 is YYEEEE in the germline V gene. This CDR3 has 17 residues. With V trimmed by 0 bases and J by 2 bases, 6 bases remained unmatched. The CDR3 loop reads CASSLAGQGGRNQPQHF. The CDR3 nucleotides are TGTGCCAGCAGCTTGGCGGGACAGGGTGGGCGCAATCAGCCCCAGCATTTT.

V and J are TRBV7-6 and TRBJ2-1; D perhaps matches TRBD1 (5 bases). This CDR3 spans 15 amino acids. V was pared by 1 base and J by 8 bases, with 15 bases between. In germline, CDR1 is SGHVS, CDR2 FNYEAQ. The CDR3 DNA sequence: TGTGCCAGCAGCTTAGGCGGCAGGGATTCCGATGAGCAGTTCTTC. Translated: CASSLGGRDSDEQFF.

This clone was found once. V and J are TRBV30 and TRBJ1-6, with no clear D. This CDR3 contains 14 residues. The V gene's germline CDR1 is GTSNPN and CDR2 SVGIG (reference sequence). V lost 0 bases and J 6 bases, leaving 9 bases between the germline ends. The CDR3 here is CAWSVWAPNSPLHF. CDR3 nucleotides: TGTGCCTGGAGTGTCTGGGCCCCTAATTCACCCCTCCACTTT.

Written as DNA, the CDR3 is TGCGCCAGCAGCCTCACAGGGGTCTGGGGAGGCTACACCTTC. Translated, it gives CASSLTGVWGGYTF. V and J are TRBV4-3 and TRBJ1-2, with TRBD1 matching over 7 bases. The V gene's germline CDR1 is LGHNA and CDR2 YSLEER. The CDR3 totals 14 residues. V dropped 4 bases and J dropped 8; count of bases not matched to a gene: 10.

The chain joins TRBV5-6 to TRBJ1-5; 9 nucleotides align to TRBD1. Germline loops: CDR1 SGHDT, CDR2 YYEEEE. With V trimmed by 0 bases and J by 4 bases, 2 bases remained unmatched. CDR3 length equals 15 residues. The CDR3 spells CASSLGDRVNQPQHF. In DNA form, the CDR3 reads TGTGCCAGCAGCTTGGGGGACAGGGTTAATCAGCCCCAGCATTTT.

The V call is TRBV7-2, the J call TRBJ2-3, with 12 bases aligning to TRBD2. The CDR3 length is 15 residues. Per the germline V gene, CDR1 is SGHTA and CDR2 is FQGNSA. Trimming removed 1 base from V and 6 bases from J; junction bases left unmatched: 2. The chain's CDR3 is CASSLGLAGADTQYF. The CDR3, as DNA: TGTGCCAGCAGCTTAGGACTAGCGGGAGCTGATACGCAGTATTTT. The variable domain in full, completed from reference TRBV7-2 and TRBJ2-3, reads GAGVSQSPSNKVTEKGKDVELRCDPISGHTALYWYRQSLGQGLEFLIYFQGNSAPDKSGLPSDRFSAERTGGSVSTLTIQRTQQEDSAVYLCASSLGLAGADTQYFGPGTRLTVL.

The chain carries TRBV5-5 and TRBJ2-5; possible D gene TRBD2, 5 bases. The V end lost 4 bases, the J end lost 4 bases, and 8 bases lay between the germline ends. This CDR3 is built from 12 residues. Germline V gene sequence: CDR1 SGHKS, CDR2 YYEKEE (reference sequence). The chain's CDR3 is CASSPAGETQYF. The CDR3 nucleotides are TGTGCCAGCAGCCCCGCGGGAGAGACCCAGTACTTC.

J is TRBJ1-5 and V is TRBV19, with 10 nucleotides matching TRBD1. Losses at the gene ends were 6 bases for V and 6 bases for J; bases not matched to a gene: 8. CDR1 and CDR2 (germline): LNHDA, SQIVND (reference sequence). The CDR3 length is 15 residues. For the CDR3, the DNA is TGTGCCAGTAGGGAGGGGACAGGGGTAAGTCAGCCCCAGCATTTT. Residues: CASREGTGVSQPQHF.

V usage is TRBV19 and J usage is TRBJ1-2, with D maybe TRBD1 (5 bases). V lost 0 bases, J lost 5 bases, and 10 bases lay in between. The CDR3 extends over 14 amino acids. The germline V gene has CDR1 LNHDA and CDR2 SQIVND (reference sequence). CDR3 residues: CASSIDDSLYGYTF. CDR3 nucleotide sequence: TGTGCCAGTAGTATAGATGACAGTTTATATGGCTACACCTTC.

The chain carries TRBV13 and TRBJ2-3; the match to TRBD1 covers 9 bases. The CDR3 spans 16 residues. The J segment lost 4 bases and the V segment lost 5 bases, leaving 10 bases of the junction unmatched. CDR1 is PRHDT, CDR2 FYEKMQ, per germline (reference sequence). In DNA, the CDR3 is TGTGCCAGCAGCCGTTTCAAGGACAGGGGTGCAGATACGCAGTATTTT. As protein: CASSRFKDRGADTQYF.

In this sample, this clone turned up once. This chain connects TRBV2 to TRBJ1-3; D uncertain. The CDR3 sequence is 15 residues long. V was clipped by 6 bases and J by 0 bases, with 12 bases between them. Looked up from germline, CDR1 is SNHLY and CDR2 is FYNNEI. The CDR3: CASRDSYSSGNTIYF. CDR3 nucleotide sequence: TGTGCCAGCAGAGATTCCTATAGCTCTGGAAACACCATATATTTT.

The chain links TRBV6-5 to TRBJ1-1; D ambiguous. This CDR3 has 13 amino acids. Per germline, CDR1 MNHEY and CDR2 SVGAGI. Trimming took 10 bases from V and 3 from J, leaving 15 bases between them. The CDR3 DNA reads TGTGCCACCTTTTCTAGGAGGGACACTGAAGCTTTCTTT. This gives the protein CATFSRRDTEAFF.

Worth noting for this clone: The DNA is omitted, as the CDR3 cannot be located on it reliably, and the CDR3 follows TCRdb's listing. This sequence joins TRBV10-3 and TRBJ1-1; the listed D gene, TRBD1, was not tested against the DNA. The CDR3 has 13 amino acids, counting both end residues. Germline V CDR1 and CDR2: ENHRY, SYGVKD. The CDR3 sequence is CAISEVGTGAVTF.

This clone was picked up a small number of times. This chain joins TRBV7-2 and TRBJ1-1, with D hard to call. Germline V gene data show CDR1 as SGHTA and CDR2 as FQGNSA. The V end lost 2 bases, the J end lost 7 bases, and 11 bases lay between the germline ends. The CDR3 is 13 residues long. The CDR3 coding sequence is TGTGCCAGCAGCTTAACCGAGGAGGTTGAAGCTTTCTTT. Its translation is CASSLTEEVEAFF. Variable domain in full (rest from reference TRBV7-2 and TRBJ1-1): GAGVSQSPSNKVTEKGKDVELRCDPISGHTALYWYRQSLGQGLEFLIYFQGNSAPDKSGLPSDRFSAERTGGSVSTLTIQRTQQEDSAVYLCASSLTEEVEAFFGQGTRLTVV.